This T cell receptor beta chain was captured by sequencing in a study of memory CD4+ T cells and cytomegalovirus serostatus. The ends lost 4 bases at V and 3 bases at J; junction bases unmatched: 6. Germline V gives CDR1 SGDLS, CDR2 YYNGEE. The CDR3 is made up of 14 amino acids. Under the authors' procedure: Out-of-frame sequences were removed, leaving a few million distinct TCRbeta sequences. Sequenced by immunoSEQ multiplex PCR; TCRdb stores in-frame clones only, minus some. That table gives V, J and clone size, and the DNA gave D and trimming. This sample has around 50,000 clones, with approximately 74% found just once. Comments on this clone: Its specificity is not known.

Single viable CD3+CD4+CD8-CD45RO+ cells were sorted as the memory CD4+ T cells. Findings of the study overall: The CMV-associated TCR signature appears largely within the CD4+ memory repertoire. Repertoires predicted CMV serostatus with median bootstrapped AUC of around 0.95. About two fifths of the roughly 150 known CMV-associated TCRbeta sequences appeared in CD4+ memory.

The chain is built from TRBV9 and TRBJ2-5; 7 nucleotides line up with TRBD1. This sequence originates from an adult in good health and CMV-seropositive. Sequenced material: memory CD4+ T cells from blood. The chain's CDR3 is CASSLDTGEETQYF. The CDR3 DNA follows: TGTGCCAGCAGCCTGGACACAGGGGAAGAGACCCAGTACTTC.